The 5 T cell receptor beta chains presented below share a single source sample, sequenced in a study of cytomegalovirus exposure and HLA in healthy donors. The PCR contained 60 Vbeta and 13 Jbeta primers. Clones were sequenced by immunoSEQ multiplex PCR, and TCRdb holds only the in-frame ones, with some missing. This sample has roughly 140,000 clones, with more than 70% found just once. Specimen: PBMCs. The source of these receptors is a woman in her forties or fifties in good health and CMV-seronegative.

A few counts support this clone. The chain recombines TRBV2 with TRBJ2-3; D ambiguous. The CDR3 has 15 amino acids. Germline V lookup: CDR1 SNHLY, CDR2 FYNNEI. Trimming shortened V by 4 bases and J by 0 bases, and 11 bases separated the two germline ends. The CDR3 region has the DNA TGTGCCAGCAGTGTTGGCCAAGTTAGCACAGATACGCAGTATTTT. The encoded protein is CASSVGQVSTDTQYF.

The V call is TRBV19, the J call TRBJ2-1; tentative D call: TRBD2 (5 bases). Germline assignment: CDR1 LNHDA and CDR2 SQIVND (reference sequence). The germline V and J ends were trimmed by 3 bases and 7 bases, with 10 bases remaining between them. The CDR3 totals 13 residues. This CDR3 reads CASSIQTINEQFF. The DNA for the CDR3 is TGTGCCAGTAGTATCCAGACTATAAATGAGCAGTTCTTC.

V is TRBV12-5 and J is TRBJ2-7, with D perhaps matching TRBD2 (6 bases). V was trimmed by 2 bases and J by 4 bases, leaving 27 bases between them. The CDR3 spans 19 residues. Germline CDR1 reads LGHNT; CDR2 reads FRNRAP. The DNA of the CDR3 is TGTGCTAGTGGTTTGCTCCCCCGTGTGGGGGGAGGCACCGATTACGAGCAGTACTTC. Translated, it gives CASGLLPRVGGGTDYEQYF.

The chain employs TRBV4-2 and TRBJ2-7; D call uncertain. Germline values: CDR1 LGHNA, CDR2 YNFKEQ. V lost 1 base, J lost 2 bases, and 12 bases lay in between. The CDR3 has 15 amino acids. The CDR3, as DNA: TGTGCCAGCAGCCAAGCCACACAAGCGACCTACGAGCAGTACTTC. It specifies CASSQATQATYEQYF.

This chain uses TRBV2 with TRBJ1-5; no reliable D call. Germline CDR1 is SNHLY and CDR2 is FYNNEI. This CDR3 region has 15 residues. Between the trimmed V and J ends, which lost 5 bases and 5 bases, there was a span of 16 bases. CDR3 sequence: CASSSLNTGYQPQHF. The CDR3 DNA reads TGTGCCAGCAGTTCTTTGAACACCGGGTATCAGCCCCAGCATTTT.